This T cell receptor (beta chain) was recorded in a study of cytomegalovirus exposure and HLA in healthy donors. Assay: immunoSEQ multiplex PCR; the TCRdb copy retains only in-frame clones and omits some. In the table there are around 250,000 clones, about 90% of which are singletons. Only one count was recorded for this clone. V lost 3 bases, J lost 7 bases, and 4 bases stayed unmatched. The CDR3 is made up of 14 amino acids. Germline lookup yields CDR1 LNHDA and CDR2 SQIVND (reference sequence). Sample: PBMCs. The V and J genes are TRBV19 and TRBJ1-5; 9 positions match TRBD1. This TCR was recovered from a woman under 30 in good health and CMV-seronegative. The CDR3 reads CASSMTGGGQPQHF. The CDR3 region has the DNA TGTGCCAGTAGTATGACAGGGGGAGGGCAGCCCCAGCATTTT.